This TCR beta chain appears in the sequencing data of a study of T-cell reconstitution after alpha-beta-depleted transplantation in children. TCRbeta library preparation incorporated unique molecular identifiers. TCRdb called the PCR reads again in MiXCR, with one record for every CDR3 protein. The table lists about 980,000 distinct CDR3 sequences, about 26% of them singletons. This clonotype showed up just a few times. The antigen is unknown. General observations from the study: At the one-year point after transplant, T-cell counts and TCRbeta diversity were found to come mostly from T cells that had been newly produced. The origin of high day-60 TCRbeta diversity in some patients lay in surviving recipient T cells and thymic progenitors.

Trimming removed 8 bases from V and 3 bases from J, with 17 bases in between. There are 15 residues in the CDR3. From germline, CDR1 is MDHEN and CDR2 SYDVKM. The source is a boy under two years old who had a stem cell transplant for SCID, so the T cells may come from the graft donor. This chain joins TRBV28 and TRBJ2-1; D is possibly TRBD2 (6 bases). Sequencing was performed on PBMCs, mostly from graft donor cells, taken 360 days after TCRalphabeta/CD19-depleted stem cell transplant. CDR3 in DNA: TGTGCCAGCGGTCTAATAGCGGTTCACTACAATGAGCAGTTCTTC. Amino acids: CASGLIAVHYNEQFF.